This TCR beta chain was identified during a study of T-cell reconstitution after alpha-beta-depleted transplantation in children. V lost 7 bases, J lost 2 bases, and 14 bases lay in between. The CDR3 is 15 residues long. Germline assignment: CDR1 MNHEY and CDR2 SVGEGT. Preparation of the TCRbeta library used unique molecular identifiers. TCRdb independently ran MiXCR on the PCR reads; one entry per CDR3 protein. The sample consists of 500,000 to 750,000 distinct CDR3 sequences, approximately 13% of them appearing once. Study-level results: Surviving recipient cells, namely T cells and thymic progenitors, were the source of high day-60 TCRbeta diversity in some patients. Roughly two months post-transplant, alpha-beta T cells reportedly originated from several hundred graft clones that had expanded. Newly produced T cells mostly accounted for T-cell counts and diversity one year post-transplant.

This clonotype occurred a few times. Its specificity is not known. The chain employs TRBV6-2 or TRBV6-3 and TRBJ2-2; no reliable D call. The sample in question was PBMCs, mostly from graft donor cells, obtained 360 days after TCRalphabeta/CD19-depleted stem cell transplant. The TCR comes from a male patient under 18 who had a stem cell transplant for acute myeloid leukemia, so the T cells may come from the graft donor. CDR3 region: CASTRAISNTGELFF. CDR3 DNA sequence: TGTGCCAGCACTCGGGCTATCTCAAACACCGGGGAGCTGTTTTTT.